These T cell receptor beta chains were read from a single sample in a study of shared clonotypes between healthy human individuals. Generated by immunoSEQ multiplex PCR, the TCRdb table keeps only in-frame clones and is missing some. The table includes 2.3 million or so clones, 93% detected once. The specimen sequenced was naive CD4+ T cells from PBMCs. The receptors derive from a man between 18 and 29 years old in good health. Some clones in this sample may be carry-over from other donors' samples. CDR3s include the opening cysteine and the closing phenylalanine or tryptophan. The D gene is left open where the match is weak. Rows may omit the clone size; those that give it use once, few, many or a size class.

TRBV28,.,.,TRBJ2-4,CASSLGSSRVAKNIQYF,TGTGCCAGCAGTTTAGGGTCGTCCAGAGTAGCCAAAAACATTCAGTACTTC
TRBV5-4,once,TRBD1,TRBJ2-5,CASSRDRDGETQYF,TGTGCCAGCAGCCGGGACAGGGACGGAGAGACCCAGTACTTC
TRBV11-3,.,TRBD1,TRBJ2-1,CASSLAGGQGHEQFF,TGTGCCAGCAGCTTAGCAGGGGGACAGGGGCATGAGCAGTTCTTC
TRBV12-2,.,.,TRBJ2-5,CASRLAPGSGRAGETQYF,TGTGCAAGTCGCTTAGCGCCAGGTAGCGGGAGGGCCGGTGAGACCCAGTACTTC
TRBV2,.,.,TRBJ2-5,CASSVNRGETQYF,TGTGCCAGCAGTGTTAACCGGGGGGAGACCCAGTACTTC
TRBV28,.,TRBD2,TRBJ2-7,CASGSGSEYYEQYF,TGTGCCAGCGGAAGCGGGAGCGAATACTACGAGCAGTACTTC
TRBV5-1,.,.,TRBJ2-2,CASSPHRVDTGELFF,TGCGCCAGCAGCCCGCACAGGGTCGACACCGGGGAGCTGTTTTTT
TRBV7-8,.,.,TRBJ2-1,CASSLGRYGGFYNEQFF,TGTGCCAGCAGCTTAGGTCGGTATGGGGGGTTCTACAATGAGCAGTTCTTC
TRBV6-1,.,.,TRBJ2-7,CASSVASYEQYF,TGTGCCAGCAGTGTTGCGTCCTACGAGCAGTACTTC
TRBV29-1,.,TRBD2,TRBJ2-1,CSVVGTSFANEQFF,TGCAGCGTCGTTGGGACTAGCTTTGCCAATGAGCAGTTCTTC
TRBV15,.,TRBD1,TRBJ2-7,CATSRDRWDHEQYF,TGTGCCACCAGCAGGGACAGGTGGGACCACGAGCAGTACTTC
TRBV18,.,.,TRBJ2-7,CASSLGRAYEQYF,TGTGCCAGCTCACTCGGGCGGGCCTACGAGCAGTACTTC
TRBV5-4,.,.,TRBJ1-5,CASSLDKGLQPQHF,TGTGCCAGCAGCTTGGATAAGGGACTACAGCCCCAGCATTTT
TRBV6-6,.,.,TRBJ1-4,CASSSDALGEKLFF,TGTGCCAGCAGTTCAGACGCCCTCGGTGAAAAACTGTTTTTT
TRBV18,.,.,TRBJ2-6,CASSPEPSGANVLTF,TGTGCCAGCTCACCGGAACCCTCTGGGGCCAACGTCCTGACTTTC
TRBV7-9,.,TRBD1,TRBJ1-3,CASSPPRGDRSGNTIYF,TGTGCCAGCAGCCCGCCCAGGGGGGACAGATCTGGAAACACCATATATTTT
TRBV7-2,.,.,TRBJ1-4,CASSKTGPTNEKLFF,TGTGCCAGCAGCAAAACAGGTCCAACTAATGAAAAACTGTTTTTT
TRBV18,.,TRBD1,TRBJ2-7,CASSPRQGADYEQYF,TGTGCCAGCTCACCCAGGCAGGGGGCAGACTACGAGCAGTACTTC
TRBV29-1,.,.,TRBJ1-2,CSVEAGTNYGYTF,TGCAGCGTTGAAGCAGGGACTAACTATGGCTACACCTTC
TRBV7-2,few,.,TRBJ1-5,CASSFGTREGQPQHF,TGTGCCAGCAGCTTTGGGACCAGGGAAGGTCAGCCCCAGCATTTT
TRBV7-9,few,.,TRBJ1-1,CASRPGGPTEAFF,TGTGCCAGCAGACCCGGGGGACCCACTGAAGCTTTCTTT
TRBV5-6,.,TRBD1,TRBJ1-5,CASSRAGTGYSNQPQHF,TGTGCCAGCAGCCGGGCCGGGACAGGCTATAGCAATCAGCCCCAGCATTTT
TRBV4-2,.,.,TRBJ2-7,CASSQGVQGTYEQYF,TGTGCCAGCAGCCAAGGGGTGCAGGGAACCTACGAGCAGTACTTC
TRBV9,.,.,TRBJ2-1,CASSVAWAGEQFF,TGTGCCAGCAGCGTAGCTTGGGCGGGTGAGCAGTTCTTC
TRBV2,few,.,TRBJ1-1,CASSRDGNTEAFF,TGTGCCAGCAGCCGGGACGGTAACACTGAAGCTTTCTTT
TRBV28,.,.,TRBJ2-1,CASSGAGLVSEQFF,TGTGCCAGCAGTGGGGCAGGGCTAGTTAGTGAGCAGTTCTTC
TRBV7-3,.,.,TRBJ2-1,CASSPLSRADNEQFF,TGTGCCAGCAGCCCCCTGAGTCGAGCGGACAATGAGCAGTTCTTC
TRBV6-1,.,.,TRBJ2-3,CASSVIGADTQYF,TGTGCCAGCAGTGTTATAGGAGCAGATACGCAGTATTTT
TRBV6-5,once,.,TRBJ2-2,CASSGSPNTGELFF,TGTGCCAGCAGTGGGTCACCTAACACCGGGGAGCTGTTTTTT
TRBV13,.,.,TRBJ2-2,CASSLDGHTGELFF,TGTGCCAGCAGCTTAGACGGGCACACCGGGGAGCTGTTTTTT
TRBV5-4,.,.,TRBJ2-3,CASSTGSRTDTQYF,TGTGCCAGCAGCACAGGGTCCCGCACAGATACGCAGTATTTT
TRBV7-9,few,.,TRBJ1-5,CASSMDTSRTQHF,TGTGCCAGCAGCATGGACACCTCCAGGACCCAGCATTTT
TRBV6-1,.,.,TRBJ2-5,CASSEGVGETQYF,TGTGCCAGCAGTGAAGGGGTCGGGGAGACCCAGTACTTC
TRBV27,.,.,TRBJ2-7,CASGPRGFYEQYF,TGTGCCAGCGGCCCGAGGGGGTTCTACGAGCAGTACTTC
TRBV7-6,once,.,TRBJ2-1,CASSLEAYPSYNEQFF,TGTGCCAGCAGCTTAGAGGCCTACCCCTCCTACAATGAGCAGTTCTTC
TRBV10-1,.,.,TRBJ2-2,CASSLVRSGAGELFF,TGCGCCAGCTCCCTCGTGAGGTCGGGCGCCGGGGAGCTGTTTTTT
TRBV9,.,.,TRBJ2-7,CASSVGPRQTYEQYF,TGTGCCAGCAGCGTAGGGCCCCGACAGACCTACGAGCAGTACTTC
TRBV7-8,.,.,TRBJ1-1,CASSLVGGNTEAFF,TGTGCCAGCAGCTTAGTTGGAGGGAACACTGAAGCTTTCTTT
TRBV2,.,.,TRBJ1-2,CASSEKARNYGYTF,TGTGCCAGCAGTGAAAAGGCCAGAAACTATGGCTACACCTTC
TRBV19,once,.,TRBJ1-2,CATRRAVDGYTF,TGTGCCACTAGAAGGGCGGTAGACGGCTACACCTTC
TRBV6-5,once,.,TRBJ2-5,CASSYSPGIQETQYF,TGTGCCAGCAGTTACTCGCCGGGAATTCAAGAGACCCAGTACTTC
TRBV5-4,.,TRBD1,TRBJ1-2,CASSSRGTGGNHTF,TGTGCCAGCAGCTCCCGCGGGACAGGAGGGAACCACACCTTC
TRBV10-3,.,.,TRBJ1-1,CAISATFNTEAFF,TGTGCCATCAGTGCAACCTTTAACACTGAAGCTTTCTTT
TRBV11-1,once,TRBD2,TRBJ2-7,CASSQLAGASYEQYF,TGTGCCAGCAGCCAGCTAGCGGGAGCCTCCTACGAGCAGTACTTC
TRBV18,.,TRBD1,TRBJ1-1,CASSPGQQYEAFF,TGTGCCAGCTCACCGGGACAGCAATATGAAGCTTTCTTT
TRBV6-6,.,TRBD2,TRBJ2-2,CASTGGLAVTGELFF,TGTGCCAGCACCGGAGGACTAGCAGTCACCGGGGAGCTGTTTTTT
TRBV29-1,.,.,TRBJ1-3,CSVARHGPLDSGNTIYF,TGCAGCGTTGCAAGACACGGCCCTCTGGACTCTGGAAACACCATATATTTT
TRBV5-1,.,TRBD1,TRBJ2-3,CASSTGGTDTQYF,TGCGCCAGCAGTACAGGGGGCACAGATACGCAGTATTTT
TRBV7-9,.,.,TRBJ2-3,CASSRADLRGSTDTQYF,TGTGCCAGCAGTCGGGCGGACTTGCGCGGTAGCACAGATACGCAGTATTTT
TRBV7-9,once,.,TRBJ2-7,CASSLRPGSYEQYF,TGTGCCAGCAGCTTACGCCCCGGATCCTACGAGCAGTACTTC
TRBV9,.,TRBD1,TRBJ2-1,CASSVHGDSNEQFF,TGTGCCAGCAGCGTCCATGGGGACAGTAATGAGCAGTTCTTC
TRBV4-1,once,.,TRBJ2-1,CASSPLWSRDNEQFF,TGCGCCAGCAGCCCGCTATGGAGCAGGGACAATGAGCAGTTCTTC
TRBV7-3,.,.,TRBJ2-6,CASSLSIGAGANVLTF,TGTGCCAGCAGCTTAAGCATCGGGGCCGGGGCCAACGTCCTGACTTTC
TRBV6-4,.,.,TRBJ2-1,CASSVLASSYNEQFF,TGTGCCAGCAGTGTTCTAGCCAGCTCCTACAATGAGCAGTTCTTC
TRBV7-2,.,.,TRBJ2-1,CATSASRYYNEQFF,TGTGCCACTTCAGCTAGCCGCTACTACAATGAGCAGTTCTTC
TRBV11-2,.,.,TRBJ1-1,CASSLALSRKNTEAFF,TGTGCCAGCAGCTTAGCGCTGTCCAGAAAGAACACTGAAGCTTTCTTT
TRBV5-4,once,.,TRBJ2-2,CASSLLGIPYTGELFF,TGTGCCAGCAGCTTGTTGGGGATCCCCTACACCGGGGAGCTGTTTTTT
TRBV5-6,.,.,TRBJ1-1,CASSLAGQGYTEAFF,TGTGCCAGCAGCTTGGCCGGGCAGGGATACACTGAAGCTTTCTTT
TRBV2,few,.,TRBJ1-5,CASSAGTMVGQPQHF,TGTGCCAGCAGTGCCGGGACGATGGTGGGTCAGCCCCAGCATTTT